The following is a T cell receptor (beta chain) sequence with its context. This clonotype appeared a few times. Its antigen remains undetermined. Per-base qualities were not stored, and no clone one base away is much larger. This record belongs to a study of blood T cells in healthy people across ages (dated by TCRdb to the mid-2010s). Study-wide context: In model experiments, roughly one uniquely barcoded TCR beta cDNA molecule per two T cells was captured by template switching. Using deep sequencing normalized with unique cDNA molecular identifiers, the study measured how TCR beta repertoire diversity changes with age. The donors were split into four age groups: young (average around 15 years), middle-aged (roughly 39), aged (more than 60) and long-lived (under 90). For two donors (one aged 18 to 30 and one aged 80 or older), the study analyzed two additional independent replicas of 1 million unique cDNA reads from the same blood draw. To avoid experimental bias, donors of different ages were randomly spread across the sequencing lanes. The research as a whole found: Estimates of total diversity based on one million sequenced T cells were considered lower bounds and underestimates. The CMV infection status of donors was not known, potentially confounding age-related changes in expanded clonotypes. Compared with the aged group, more naive CD4+ T cells, fewer expanded clones and increased TCR diversity were shown by the long-lived group, suggesting age selection. As age increased, observed TCR beta diversity per million T cells dropped in a roughly linear way, and a significant reduction was already evident by age about 36. Because profiling used bulk unsorted PBMCs, naive and antigen-experienced compartments could not be compared conclusively. A strong correlation was found between observed TCR beta diversity and the percentage of naive T cells measured by flow cytometry.

The germline V and J ends show losses of 2 bases and 3 bases respectively, and no gene match explains 13 bases of the junction. CDR1 SGHTA and CDR2 FQGNSA are derived from the germline V gene. The CDR3 sequence holds 19 residues, the cysteine and phenylalanine included. Left in the record is the CDR3 DNA by itself, 57 bases read in frame from the first base. Library method: 5' RACE. Sequencing took place on an Illumina HiSeq 2500. The second PCR ran for roughly 7 to 11 cycles and used a J-beta primer mix along with a sample-barcoded 5' primer. A template-switch 5' adaptor carrying 12 random nucleotides introduced a unique molecular identifier onto each TCR beta cDNA molecule. Each sample yielded at least 2.5 million CDR3-containing paired-end reads. The Mint cDNA synthesis kit, primed by a TRBC-specific oligonucleotide, was used to synthesize first-strand cDNA from all RNA. All cDNA was treated with uracil-DNA glycosylase and then went through a first 18-cycle PCR with the universal primers M1SS and BC2_uni_R. The paper's processing steps were these. For normalization, 1 million high-quality reads, each with a distinct molecular identifier, were randomly selected from each sample. Reads with shared molecular identifiers were discarded instead of being binned into consensus sequences. MiTCR, set to a Q25 quality threshold and the strictest error-elimination algorithm, was used for CDR3 identification, clonotype clustering and error correction. A nonparametric unseen species model with Euler transformation was used to estimate a lower bound on total TCR beta diversity. Using fastp trimming at Q25 and MiXCR clonotype assembly, TCRdb reanalyzed the public sequencing data and kept in-frame beta chains. One record per CDR3 amino acid sequence lists the most common genes and DNA. The authors' filters were not applied to this entry. For this sample the table gives about 970,000 distinct CDR3 sequences, of which approximately 50% were detected only once. Around 21% of the sample is in the top ten clones.

Donors were under 40 systemically healthy Caucasian individuals from Russia aged about 6 to 100 years. Ten milliliters of peripheral blood were drawn from each donor into EDTA-treated Vacutainer tubes. Ficoll-Paque density-gradient centrifugation was used to isolate PBMCs, with at least 7 million per sample. Trizol reagent was used to extract total RNA from PBMCs, with at least 6 micrograms per sample. For every donor, flow cytometry on a PBMC aliquot measured the percentage of naive CD45RAhigh/CD27high T cells. The clonotype comes from an older woman in good health. The chain is encoded by TRBV7-2 joined to TRBJ2-4, and 10 bases in between align with TRBD2. Sequenced: blood. The DNA sequence is TGTGCCAGCAGCTTAAGCCCGATCCTAGCGGGAGAGGGCAAAAACATTCAGTACTTC. Its protein reads: CASSLSPILAGEGKNIQYF.